This T cell receptor (beta chain) was retrieved from a study of response to subunit inactivated influenza vaccine. The study, taken as a whole, reports: The authors offered the suggestion that each seasonal influenza vaccination recruits few new T cells.

The V end lost 5 bases, the J end lost 3 bases, and 12 bases lay between the germline ends. This CDR3 is 14 amino acids long. The table lists this clonotype with a few counts. What it binds is not known. From the RT-PCR reads, TCRdb called clonotypes with MiXCR, one entry per CDR3 protein. The data hold under 750,000 distinct CDR3 sequences, with approximately 12% observed a single time. The clonotype originates from a man in his fifties or sixties who received an inactivated influenza vaccine. This rearrangement joins TRBV12-3 or TRBV12-4 to TRBJ2-3, with D possibly TRBD2 on 5 matching bases. The specimen was PBMCs from blood, collected on the day of vaccination. The CDR3 reads CASSKTGITDTQYF. CDR3 bases: TGTGCCAGCAGTAAAACCGGGATTACAGATACGCAGTATTTT.